This T cell receptor (beta chain) emerged from a study of fetal regulatory T cell absence and autoimmunity (dated by TCRdb to about 2017). General notes on the study: Autoimmunity of the exocrine pancreas was seen in the IPEX patients even though clinical diabetes was absent. Summary of the overall study and its limitations: Significant oligoclonal enrichment of the TCR compartment was observed in pancreas versus cord blood, with some top clones enriched more than 85-fold. TRB gene family usage was broadly similar between cord blood and pancreas, resembling published neonatal and adult repertoires. The oligoclonal enrichment was interpreted as support for antigen-driven autoimmunity occurring in the pancreas before birth in IPEX syndrome.

The germline V gene specifies LGHNA as CDR1 and YSLEER as CDR2. The V and J ends are trimmed by 3 bases and 8 bases, leaving 20 bases between them. The CDR3 spans 16 residues, from the cysteine through the phenylalanine. Only the CDR3 DNA is retained, 48 bases long and in frame from the first base. Concerning this clone itself: Its recognized antigen is unknown. The input lacks base qualities; no much larger clone sits a single base away.

Genomic DNA obtained from frozen pancreas tissue was processed for repertoire sequencing. Genomic DNA, about 1.9-3.4 ug, was extracted from umbilical cord blood or frozen pancreas using the DNeasy Blood and Tissue Kit. On the immunoSEQ human TCRbeta survey platform, a two-step multiplex PCR amplified and barcoded the TCRbeta CDR3 regions. Illumina instruments were used to sequence the libraries, and IgH from the same samples was sequenced in parallel. Processing in the source paper ran as follows. To remove PCR and sequencing errors, raw reads were filtered against the IMGT V, D, J definitions and then binned using a nearest-neighbor algorithm. Clones were defined by identical nucleotide sequence; differential abundance between tissues used per-clone Fisher exact tests with pFDR threshold p<0.01. Clones whose frequencies were too low for statistical inference were excluded by a minimum inclusion filter of 10 in either sample. The immunoSEQ Analyzer was used for pairwise clonal comparisons, while IMGT tools were used to assess gene family usage. The table comes from immuneACCESS by way of TCRdb, which keeps in-frame sequences with V and J called. Part of the clones is missing from these tables; in studies checked, under half for an unresolved V gene and the rest for unknown reasons. Clonal size and the V and J genes are those of that table, whereas D and trimming came from the DNA. The sample has around 100,000 clones on record, 72% of them singletons. Approximately 1.9% of the sample belongs to the ten largest clones.

The chain was built from TRBV4-3 and TRBJ2-1; the D gene is possibly TRBD2, with 6 bases matching. The source of this sequence is a male donor with IPEX syndrome. The material sequenced was pancreas tissue. CDR3 reads: CASSQNPLGSGHEQFF. The nucleotide sequence is given as TGCGCCAGCAGCCAGAACCCCTTGGGTAGCGGTCATGAGCAGTTCTTC.